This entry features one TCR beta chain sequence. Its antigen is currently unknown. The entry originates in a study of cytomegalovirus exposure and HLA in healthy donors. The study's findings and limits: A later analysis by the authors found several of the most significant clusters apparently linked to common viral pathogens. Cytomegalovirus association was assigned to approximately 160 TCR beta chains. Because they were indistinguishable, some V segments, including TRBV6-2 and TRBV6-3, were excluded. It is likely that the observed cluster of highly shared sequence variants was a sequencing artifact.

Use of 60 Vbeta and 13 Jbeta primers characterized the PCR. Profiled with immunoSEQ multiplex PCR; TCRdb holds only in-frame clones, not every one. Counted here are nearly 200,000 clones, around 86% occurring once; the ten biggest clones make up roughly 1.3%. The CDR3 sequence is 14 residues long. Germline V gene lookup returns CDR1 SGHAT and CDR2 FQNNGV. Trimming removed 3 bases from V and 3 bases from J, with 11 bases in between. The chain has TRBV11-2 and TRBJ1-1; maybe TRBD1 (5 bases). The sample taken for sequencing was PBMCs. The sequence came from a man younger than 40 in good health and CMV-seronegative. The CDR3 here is CASSLRGIDTEAFF. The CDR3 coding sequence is TGTGCCAGCAGCTTGCGGGGGATCGACACTGAAGCTTTCTTT.